These T cell receptor beta chains were read from a single sample in a study of blood T cell repertoires in COVID-19. Data came from immunoSEQ multiplex PCR; TCRdb stores just in-frame clones and leaves some out. The sample has hundreds of thousands of clones, approximately 80% seen once. The sample was peripheral blood. The receptors originated from a woman older than 75 with active or convalescent COVID-19. CDR3s include the opening cysteine and the closing phenylalanine or tryptophan. D genes are given only for firm matches. Rows may omit the clone size; those that give it use once, few, many or a size class.

>TRBV24-1|NA|13|TRBJ2-7|NA
CATSDPGDYEQYF
TGTGCCACCAGTGATCCAGGGGACTACGAGCAGTACTTC
>TRBV12-3/TRBV12-4|NA|13|TRBJ1-2|NA
CASSLEQNYGYTF
TGTGCCAGCAGTTTAGAACAGAACTATGGCTACACCTTC
>TRBV27|NA|15|TRBJ1-1|NA
CASRPTLRVNTEAFF
TGTGCCAGCAGACCTACATTGAGGGTGAACACTGAAGCTTTCTTT
>TRBV19|NA|14|TRBJ2-5|NA
CASSLMLLRETQYF
TGTGCCAGTAGTTTGATGTTGCTCCGGGAGACCCAGTACTTC
>TRBV7-2|NA|17|TRBJ2-3|NA
CASSSPLGGSSTDTQYF
TGTGCCAGCAGCTCCCCCCTCGGCGGGTCTAGCACAGATACGCAGTATTTT
>TRBV18|NA|16|TRBJ2-2|NA
CASSLFAGLEAGELFF
TGTGCCAGCTCACTGTTTGCGGGACTTGAAGCCGGGGAGCTGTTTTTT
>TRBV27|TRBD1|16|TRBJ2-4|once
CASSLSGDSYTYIQYF
TGTGCCAGCAGTTTATCTGGGGACAGCTATACTTATATTCAGTACTTC
>TRBV21-1|NA|15|TRBJ2-7|NA
CASSFLAGASYEQYF
TGTGCCAGCAGTTTTTTAGCGGGGGCCTCCTACGAGCAGTACTTC
>TRBV21-1|NA|14|TRBJ2-7|NA
CATLGVPSSYEQYF
TGTGCCACCCTCGGGGTCCCCAGCTCCTACGAGCAGTACTTC
>TRBV5-6|TRBD2|16|TRBJ2-5|few
CASSLALAGGRETQYF
TGTGCCAGCAGCTTGGCCTTAGCGGGGGGTAGGGAGACCCAGTACTTC
>TRBV6-2/TRBV6-3|NA|16|TRBJ1-1|NA
CASSKTRTVMNTEAFF
TGTGCCAGCAGTAAAACCCGGACAGTCATGAACACTGAAGCTTTCTTT
>TRBV6-5|NA|13|TRBJ2-1|NA
CASSFPSFGEQFF
TGTGCCAGCAGTTTTCCTAGCTTCGGTGAGCAGTTCTTC
>TRBV12-3/TRBV12-4|NA|13|TRBJ2-1|NA
CASSLANGDEQFF
TGTGCCAGCAGTTTAGCGAACGGGGATGAGCAGTTCTTC
>TRBV28|TRBD1|14|TRBJ2-7|NA
CASRNPGQYYEQYF
TGTGCCAGCAGGAATCCGGGACAGTACTACGAGCAGTACTTC
>TRBV9|NA|12|TRBJ2-5|NA
CASSRGLETQYF
TGTGCCAGCAGCAGGGGTTTAGAGACCCAGTACTTC
>TRBV7-3|NA|13|TRBJ1-2|NA
CASSLPGSNGYTF
TGTGCCAGCAGCTTACCAGGGTCGAATGGCTACACCTTC
>TRBV6-5|TRBD2|15|TRBJ2-7|NA
CASSGGLAGLYEQYF
TGTGCCAGCAGCGGCGGACTAGCGGGACTCTACGAGCAGTACTTC
>TRBV29-1|TRBD2|15|TRBJ2-5|NA
CSVLASGGYQETQYF
TGCAGCGTCCTTGCTAGCGGGGGGTACCAAGAGACCCAGTACTTC